This T cell receptor (beta chain) came from a study of blood T cell repertoires in COVID-19. Study at large: Acute and convalescent COVID-19 samples came from the United States, Italy and Spain. The cDNA or gDNA used as material had been derived from T cells, B-cell-depleted T cells, or PBMCs.

How the authors handled the data: Amplification from reference gene primers served as the basis for estimated nucleated cell counts. Sequenced by immunoSEQ multiplex PCR; TCRdb stores in-frame clones only, minus some. That table furnishes V, J and clone size, whereas the DNA furnished D and trimming. The sample includes more than 85,000 clones, around 80% of them seen just once. The CDR3 has 14 residues. The germline gives CDR1 LNHDA, CDR2 SQIVND (reference sequence). Trimming at V came to 6 bases and at J to 5 bases, leaving 2 bases not matched to a gene. This clonotype was sampled from a woman of 80 years or more with acute or convalescent COVID-19. The chain couples TRBV19 to TRBJ1-5, with 12 bases matching TRBD1. What was sequenced was peripheral blood. The CDR3 sequence: CASSGTGGHQPQHF. In DNA form, the CDR3 reads TGTGCCAGTAGCGGGACAGGGGGCCATCAGCCCCAGCATTTT.